The rows below give T cell receptor beta chains drawn from one sample of a study of T cells in Graves' hyperthyroidism and ophthalmopathy. TCRdb independently ran MiXCR on the multiplex PCR reads; one entry per CDR3 protein. The table lists 600,000 to 850,000 distinct CDR3 sequences, about 19% of them singletons. The material sequenced was blood. Receptors originate from a woman between 50 and 59 years old with Graves' hyperthyroidism that later progressed to Graves' ophthalmopathy. Both conserved end residues are part of each CDR3.

j_call v_call cdr3_aa
TRBJ2-2 TRBV6-1 CASSKGSGGELFF
TRBJ1-1 TRBV3-1 CASSQVLRVNTEAFF
TRBJ2-1 TRBV6-1 CASSEEQGDEQFF
TRBJ2-7 TRBV18 CASSGTSGAYEQYF
TRBJ2-2 TRBV7-6 CASSLVTNTGELFF
TRBJ2-7 TRBV27 CASSFGKLGFYEQYF
TRBJ2-7 TRBV20-1 CSARDKTGGVYEQYF
TRBJ1-6 TRBV20-1 CSARSPPNNSPLHF
TRBJ1-2 TRBV4-2 CASSQEGRPKGYTF
TRBJ2-5 TRBV20-1 CSAPRITGWQETQYF